This paragraph reports one TCR beta chain. This table comes from immunoSEQ multiplex PCR, and its TCRdb copy is limited to in-frame clones, with some not included. The table records approximately 160,000 clones, around 82% of them present only once. This entry comes from a study of blood T cell repertoires in COVID-19. Germline-derived CDR1 and CDR2 are MRHNA and SNTAGT. Trimming took 5 bases from V and 7 from J, leaving 18 bases between them. This CDR3 is 15 amino acids long. This chain uses TRBV6-4 with TRBJ2-1, with a possible D match to TRBD2 (6 bases). The sequenced material came from peripheral blood. The receptor comes from a man aged 55 to 70 with active or convalescent COVID-19. The chain's CDR3 is CASSLAEGVWNEQFF. As DNA, the CDR3 is TGTGCCAGCAGTTTAGCGGAAGGGGTTTGGAATGAGCAGTTCTTC.